These T cell receptor beta chains were read from a single sample in a study of early T cells in non-severe SARS-CoV-2 infection. MiXCR was run by TCRdb on the 5' RACE reads, yielding one entry per CDR3 protein. The sample holds around 47,000 distinct CDR3 sequences, 9.5% to 12% seen once. Sequencing was carried out using whole blood. The receptor set was obtained from an adult who was a healthcare worker with PCR-confirmed SARS-CoV-2 infection or an uninfected control (not recorded which). Both conserved end residues are part of each CDR3. Clone size is stated in some rows and not others, as once, few, many or a class when expanded.

cdr3_length	clone_size	v_call	j_call	cdr3_aa
17	few	TRBV11-2	TRBJ2-3	CASSLGTSGGATDTQYF
12	NA	TRBV7-8	TRBJ2-3	CASRPRGDTQYF
14	few	TRBV29-1	TRBJ2-3	CSVASGASTDTQYF
13	many	TRBV27	TRBJ1-2	CASRFDRGYGYTF
15	many	TRBV5-1	TRBJ2-2	CASSMTSEGTGELFF
15	NA	TRBV9	TRBJ2-1	CASSVEGQGSNEQFF
14	many	TRBV5-1	TRBJ2-7	CASTPGAGRYEQYF
15	many	TRBV12-3/TRBV12-4	TRBJ1-2	CASRSHRQDLYGYTF
15	few	TRBV6-5	TRBJ2-7	CASSYSGRASREQYF
15	NA	TRBV28	TRBJ2-1	CASSSPGLAGNEQFF
14	many	TRBV7-2	TRBJ1-1	CASNEWDMYTEAFF
11	NA	TRBV5-6	TRBJ2-1	CASSLPGQDFF
16	many	TRBV7-2	TRBJ2-1	CASSLPRGGAVNEQFF
16	few	TRBV27	TRBJ1-5	CASGTRGQRGNQPQHF
17	NA	TRBV20-1	TRBJ1-1	CSARSGHGASTSTEAFF
13	many	TRBV7-9	TRBJ2-1	CASSLDRLNEQFF
15	many	TRBV9	TRBJ2-2	CASSVAAGEFGELFF
16	many	TRBV28	TRBJ2-7	CASSNPSVTGAYEQYF
18	NA	TRBV4-3	TRBJ2-1	CASSQDLMGTSGSDEQFF
18	NA	TRBV12-3/TRBV12-4	TRBJ1-2	CASTDLPLGGGKGYGYTF